The T cell receptor beta chain under discussion was sequenced for a study of T cell responses to AZD1222 COVID-19 vaccine. Study-level results: At baseline, just six AZD1222 recipients tested seropositive. Repertoire samples came only from after the peak T cell response.

Here immunoSEQ multiplex PCR was the method, and the copy in TCRdb shows in-frame clones only, minus some. The table lists under 70,000 clones, roughly 80% of them singletons. Details on this clone: The antigen remains unidentified.

The junction had 5 bases not matched to a gene; V was cut back by 3 bases and J by 0 bases. The length of the CDR3 is 15 residues. Germline V gene lookup returns CDR1 LGHDT and CDR2 YNNKEL (reference sequence). The sequencing used peripheral blood, collected on day 0 of AZD1222 vaccination. The chain carries TRBV3-1 (or the pseudogene TRBV3-2) and TRBJ2-7; 7 bases are a match to TRBD2. The receptor's source is an adult in good health. The CDR3 is CASSQRAGPSYEQYF. In DNA, the CDR3 is TGTGCCAGCAGCCAGAGAGCGGGGCCCTCCTACGAGCAGTACTTC.